The 7 T cell receptor beta chains listed next were all sequenced from one sample in a study of cytomegalovirus exposure and HLA in healthy donors. PCR used 60 Vbeta primers and 13 Jbeta primers. TCRdb's copy holds only in-frame clones and misses some; the assay was immunoSEQ multiplex PCR. The sample contains 200,000 or so clones, roughly nine tenths of which appear only once. The sample consisted of PBMCs. Source of these receptors: a girl less than two years old in good health and CMV-seronegative.

This chain connects TRBV9 to TRBJ2-2; TRBD2 is a possible D gene (6 bases). The CDR3 is 15 amino acids. Germline V gives CDR1 SGDLS, CDR2 YYNGEE. Trimming took 3 bases from V and 6 from J, leaving 15 bases between them. CDR3 loop: CASSEGGGMAGELFF. The CDR3 coding sequence is TGTGCCAGCAGCGAGGGCGGAGGGATGGCCGGGGAGCTGTTTTTT.

The gene calls are TRBV7-2 and TRBJ2-7; 7 nucleotides align to TRBD2. The germline V gene encodes CDR1 SGHTA and CDR2 FQGNSA. The CDR3 length is 15 residues. The J segment lost 3 bases and the V segment lost 1 base, leaving 6 bases of the junction unmatched. The CDR3 bases are TGTGCCAGCAGCTTAGTAGGGGCGGGAGACTACGAGCAGTACTTC. Its translation is CASSLVGAGDYEQYF.

This rearrangement joins TRBV30 to TRBJ1-1; TRBD1 might be the D (5 bases). Germline V CDR1 and CDR2: GTSNPN, SVGIG (reference sequence). The CDR3 runs 15 residues. Between the trimmed V and J ends, which lost 0 bases and 0 bases, there was a span of 11 bases. Written as DNA, the CDR3 is TGTGCCTGGAGTGTAGGCTCAGGGCTGAACACTGAAGCTTTCTTT. Its translation is CAWSVGSGLNTEAFF. Full variable domain (missing parts from reference TRBV30 and TRBJ1-1): SQTIHQWPATLVQPVGSPLSLECTVEGTSNPNLYWYRQAAGRGLQLLFYSVGIGQISSEVPQNLSASRPQDRQFILSSKKLLLSDSGFYLCAWSVGSGLNTEAFFGQGTRLTVV.

This chain links TRBV7-3 with TRBJ2-3; 7 bases agree with TRBD2. This CDR3 comprises 13 residues. V was clipped by 2 bases and J by 4 bases; unmatched bases: 0. Germline V gives CDR1 SGHTA, CDR2 FQGTGA. CDR3 coding DNA: TGTGCCAGCAGCTTAGGACTAGCAGATACGCAGTATTTT. This translates into CASSLGLADTQYF.

The chain employs TRBV9 and TRBJ2-1; possibly TRBD1 for D (5 bases). Germline V CDR1 and CDR2: SGDLS, YYNGEE. The CDR3 covers 17 residues. Trimming removed 1 base at V and 0 bases at J, with 14 bases between. This chain's CDR3 is CASSVYPQGSSYNEQFF. The DNA of the CDR3 is TGTGCCAGCAGCGTATACCCTCAGGGCAGCTCCTACAATGAGCAGTTCTTC. Looking up the rest from reference TRBV9 and TRBJ2-1 gives the full variable domain: DSGVTQTPKHLITATGQRVTLRCSPRSGDLSVYWYQQSLDQGLQFLIQYYNGEERAKGNILERFSAQQFPDLHSELNLSSLELGDSALYFCASSVYPQGSSYNEQFFGPGTRLTVL.

The rearrangement links TRBV4-3 to TRBJ2-3; D not certain. The V and J ends lost 1 base and 5 bases respectively, with 10 bases between them. Germline values: CDR1 LGHNA, CDR2 YSLEER. The CDR3 length is 14 residues. The CDR3 nucleotides are TGCGCCAGCAGCCAAGTTGTATCAGAAGATACGCAGTATTTT. This codes for CASSQVVSEDTQYF.

This chain joins TRBV11-2 and TRBJ2-7; 15 nucleotides line up with TRBD2. Unmatched junction bases numbered 10, after V lost 5 bases and J lost 2 bases. The germline V gene has CDR1 SGHAT and CDR2 FQNNGV. CDR3 length equals 18 residues. The CDR3 region has the DNA TGTGCCAGCAGCGGGACTAGCGGGAGGTCCCCACCTACCTACGAGCAGTACTTC. Its translation: CASSGTSGRSPPTYEQYF.